Presented here are 7 T cell receptor beta chains from one specimen sequenced in a study of shared clonotypes between healthy human individuals. Repertoires were generated with immunoSEQ multiplex PCR, while TCRdb's copy carries only in-frame clones and drops some. This sample yields approximately 1.5 million clones, of which less than 99% are seen a single time; about 0.4% belongs to the top ten. Material: naive CD4+ T cells sorted from blood. As for subset: CD45RA+ positively selected. The receptors here all came from a man under 40 in good health.

The gene calls are TRBV5-1 and TRBJ1-5; D gene ambiguous. Trimming cost V 7 bases and J 4 bases, with 9 bases left between them. Germline loops: CDR1 SGHRS, CDR2 YFSETQ. The CDR3 covers 12 residues. For the CDR3, the DNA is TGCGCCAGCCTACAGAGAAATCAGCCCCAGCATTTT. It translates to CASLQRNQPQHF.

The V call is TRBV28, the J call TRBJ2-7; D may be TRBD1 (5 bases). Trimming cost V 10 bases and J 0 bases, with 10 bases left between them. Germline V gene sequence: CDR1 MDHEN, CDR2 SYDVKM. The CDR3 contains 12 residues. Here the CDR3 reads CATRQPSYEQYF. The DNA for the CDR3 is TGTGCCACCCGACAGCCCTCCTACGAGCAGTACTTC.

The chain links TRBV5-1 to TRBJ2-7; D call uncertain. The CDR3 extends over 14 amino acids. Trimming pared 0 bases from V and 2 bases from J, leaving 9 bases between. Germline lookup yields CDR1 SGHRS and CDR2 YFSETQ. CDR3 in DNA: TGCGCCAGCAGCTTGGCGCCCTACACCTACGAGCAGTACTTC. The encoded protein is CASSLAPYTYEQYF. Combining the CDR3 with reference TRBV5-1 and TRBJ2-7 gives the whole variable domain KAGVTQTPRYLIKTRGQQVTLSCSPISGHRSVSWYQQTPGQGLQFLFEYFSETQRNKGNFPGRFSGRQFSNSRSEMNVSTLELGDSALYLCASSLAPYTYEQYFGPGTRLTVT.

The V gene is TRBV9, the J gene TRBJ1-2; 7 nucleotides align to TRBD1. Losses at the gene ends were 7 bases for V and 3 bases for J; bases not matched to a gene: 6. The CDR3 length is 13 residues. Germline lookup yields CDR1 SGDLS and CDR2 YYNGEE. The CDR3 sequence: CASGKGTDYGYTF. CDR3 DNA: TGTGCCAGCGGGAAAGGGACAGACTATGGCTACACCTTC.

The CDR3 is CASSMGVGNQPQHF. The CDR3 DNA reads TGTGCCAGTAGTATGGGGGTGGGCAATCAGCCCCAGCATTTT. The chain is built from TRBV19 and TRBJ1-5; maybe TRBD1 (5 bases). Trimming cost V 3 bases and J 2 bases, with 8 bases left between them. The germline V gene encodes CDR1 LNHDA and CDR2 SQIVND (reference sequence). This CDR3 is 14 amino acids long. Together with reference TRBV19 and TRBJ1-5, the CDR3 gives the full variable domain: DGGITQSPKYLFRKEGQNVTLSCEQNLNHDAMYWYRQDPGQGLRLIYYSQIVNDFQKGDIAEGYSVSREKKESFPLTVTSAQKNPTAFYLCASSMGVGNQPQHFGDGTRLSIL.

This sequence joins TRBV18 and TRBJ2-5; a possible D gene is TRBD1 (5 bases). The CDR3 is 13 residues long. Germline V gene data show CDR1 as KGHSH and CDR2 as LQKENI. V lost 5 bases to trimming and J lost 2 bases, with 9 bases between them. The CDR3 region is CASSYAGQETQYF. CDR3 bases: TGTGCCAGCTCATACGCAGGGCAAGAGACCCAGTACTTC.

The chain links TRBV11-2 to TRBJ1-2; D is ambiguous. Germline V gives CDR1 SGHAT, CDR2 FQNNGV. This CDR3 contains 14 residues. V was shortened by 2 bases and J by 0 bases, with 7 bases between the two germline ends. CDR3 loop: CASSLLGPNYGYTF. The DNA of the CDR3 is TGTGCCAGCAGCTTACTGGGCCCTAACTATGGCTACACCTTC.